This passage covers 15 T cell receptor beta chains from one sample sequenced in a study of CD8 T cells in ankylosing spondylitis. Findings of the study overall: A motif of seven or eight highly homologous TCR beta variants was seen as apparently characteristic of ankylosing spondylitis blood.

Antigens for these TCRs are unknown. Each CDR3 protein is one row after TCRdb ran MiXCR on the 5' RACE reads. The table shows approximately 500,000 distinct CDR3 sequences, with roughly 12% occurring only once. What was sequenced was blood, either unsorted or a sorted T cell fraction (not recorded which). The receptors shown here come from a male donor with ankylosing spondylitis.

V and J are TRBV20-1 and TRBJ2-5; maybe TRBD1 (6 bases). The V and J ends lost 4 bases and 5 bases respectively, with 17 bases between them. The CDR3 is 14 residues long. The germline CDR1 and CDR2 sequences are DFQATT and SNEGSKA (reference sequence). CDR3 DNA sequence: TGCAGTGCTATCGTGGGGGCTGTTGAGGAGACCCAGTACTTC. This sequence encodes CSAIVGAVEETQYF.

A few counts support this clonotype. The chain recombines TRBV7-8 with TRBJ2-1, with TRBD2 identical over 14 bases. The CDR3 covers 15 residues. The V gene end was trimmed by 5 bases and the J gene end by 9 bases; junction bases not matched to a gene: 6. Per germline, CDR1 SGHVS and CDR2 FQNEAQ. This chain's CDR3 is CASSEGTSGRGEQFF. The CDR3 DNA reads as TGTGCCAGCAGCGAGGGGACTAGCGGGAGAGGTGAGCAGTTCTTC.

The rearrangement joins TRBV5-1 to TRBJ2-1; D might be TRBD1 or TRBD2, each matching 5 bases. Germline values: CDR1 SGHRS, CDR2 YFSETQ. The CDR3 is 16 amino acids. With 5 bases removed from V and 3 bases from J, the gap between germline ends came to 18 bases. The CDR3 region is CASRPPSGTIYNEQFF. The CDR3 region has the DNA TGCGCCAGCAGGCCACCCTCCGGGACGATCTACAATGAGCAGTTCTTC.

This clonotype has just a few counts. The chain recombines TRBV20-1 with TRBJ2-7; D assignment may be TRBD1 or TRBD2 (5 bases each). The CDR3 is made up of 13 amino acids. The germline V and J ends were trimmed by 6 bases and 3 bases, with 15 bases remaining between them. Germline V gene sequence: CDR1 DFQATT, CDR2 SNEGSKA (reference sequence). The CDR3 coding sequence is TGCAGTGCAGGGAGCGAGAGGGGCTACGAGCAGTACTTC. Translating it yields CSAGSERGYEQYF.

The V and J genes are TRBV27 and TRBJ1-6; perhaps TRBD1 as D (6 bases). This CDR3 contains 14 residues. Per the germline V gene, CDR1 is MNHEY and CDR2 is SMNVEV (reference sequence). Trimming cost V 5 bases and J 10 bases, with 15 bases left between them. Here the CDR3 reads CASSTDSLGSPLHF. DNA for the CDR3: TGTGCCAGCAGTACGGACAGCCTTGGGTCACCCCTCCACTTT.

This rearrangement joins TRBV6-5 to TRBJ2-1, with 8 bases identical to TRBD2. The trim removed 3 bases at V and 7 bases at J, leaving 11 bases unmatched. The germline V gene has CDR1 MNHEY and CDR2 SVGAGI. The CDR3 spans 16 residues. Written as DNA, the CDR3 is TGTGCCAGCAGTTATTTTACCGGGAGGGAGGTAAATGAGCAGTTCTTC. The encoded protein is CASSYFTGREVNEQFF.

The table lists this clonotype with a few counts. The CDR3 region is CASSLVGDSKTYEQYF. CDR3 bases: TGTGCCAGCAGCTTAGTGGGGGACTCAAAGACCTACGAGCAGTACTTC. The chain combines TRBV7-2 with TRBJ2-7, with D possibly being TRBD2 (6 bases). Germline-derived CDR1 and CDR2 are SGHTA and FQGNSA. CDR3 length equals 16 residues. V dropped 1 base and J dropped 2 bases, with 15 bases sitting between them.

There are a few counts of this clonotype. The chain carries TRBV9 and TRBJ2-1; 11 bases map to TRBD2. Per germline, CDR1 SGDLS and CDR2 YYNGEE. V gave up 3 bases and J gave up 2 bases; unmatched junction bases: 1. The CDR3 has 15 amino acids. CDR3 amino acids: CASSGLAGTYNEQFF. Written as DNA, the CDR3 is TGTGCCAGCAGCGGACTAGCGGGAACCTACAATGAGCAGTTCTTC.

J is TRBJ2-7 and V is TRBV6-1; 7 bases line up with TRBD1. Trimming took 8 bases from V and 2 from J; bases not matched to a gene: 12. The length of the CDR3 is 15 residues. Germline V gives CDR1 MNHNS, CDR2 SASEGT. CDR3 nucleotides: TGTGCCAGCCCACCACTAGGACAGGACCCCTACGAGCAGTACGTC. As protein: CASPPLGQDPYEQYV.

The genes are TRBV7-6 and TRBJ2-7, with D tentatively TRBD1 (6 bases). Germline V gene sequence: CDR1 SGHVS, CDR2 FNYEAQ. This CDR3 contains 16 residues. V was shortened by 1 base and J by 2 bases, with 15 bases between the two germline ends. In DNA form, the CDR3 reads TGTGCCAGCAGCTTAGTTAGGACAGCGTCGACCTACGAGCAGTACTTC. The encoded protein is CASSLVRTASTYEQYF.

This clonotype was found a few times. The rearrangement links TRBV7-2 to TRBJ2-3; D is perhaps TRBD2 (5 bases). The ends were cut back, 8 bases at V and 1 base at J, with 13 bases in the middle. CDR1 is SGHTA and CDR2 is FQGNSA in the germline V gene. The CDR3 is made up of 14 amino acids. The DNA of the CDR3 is TGTGCCAGCCGCTGGACTTATGGCACAGATACGCAGTATTTT. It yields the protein CASRWTYGTDTQYF.

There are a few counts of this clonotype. CDR3 bases: TGTGCCAGCACCCCGGACAGGGACAATGAGCAGTTCTTC. As protein: CASTPDRDNEQFF. The rearrangement joins TRBV2 to TRBJ2-1, with 8 bases fitting TRBD1. Germline assignment: CDR1 SNHLY and CDR2 FYNNEI. The CDR3 has 13 amino acids. J was trimmed by 5 bases and V by 7 bases; bases with no gene match: 4.

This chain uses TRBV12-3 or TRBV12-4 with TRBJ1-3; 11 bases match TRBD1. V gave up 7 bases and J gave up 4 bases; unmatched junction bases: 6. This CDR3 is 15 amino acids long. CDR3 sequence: CASTRTGGIGNTIYF. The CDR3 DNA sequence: TGTGCCAGCACTCGGACAGGGGGCATCGGAAACACCATATATTTT.

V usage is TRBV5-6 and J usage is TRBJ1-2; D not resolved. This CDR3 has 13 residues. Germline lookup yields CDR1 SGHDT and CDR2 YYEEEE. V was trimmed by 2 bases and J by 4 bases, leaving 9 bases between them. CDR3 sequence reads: CASSLRRSYGYTF. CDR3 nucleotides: TGTGCCAGCAGCTTACGGAGGTCCTATGGCTACACCTTC. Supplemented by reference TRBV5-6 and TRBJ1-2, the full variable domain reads DAGVTQSPTHLIKTRGQQVTLRCSPKSGHDTVSWYQQALGQGPQFIFQYYEEEERQRGNFPDRFSGHQFPNYSSELNVNALLLGDSALYLCASSLRRSYGYTFGSGTRLTVV.

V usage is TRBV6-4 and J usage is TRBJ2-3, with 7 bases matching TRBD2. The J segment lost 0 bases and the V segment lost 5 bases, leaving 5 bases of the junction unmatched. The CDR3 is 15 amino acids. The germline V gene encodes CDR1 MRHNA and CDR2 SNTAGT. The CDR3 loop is CASSSEAGSTDTQYF. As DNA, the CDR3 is TGTGCCAGCAGTTCAGAAGCGGGGAGCACAGATACGCAGTATTTT.